Below, 29 T cell receptor beta chains from the same sample are listed, as sequenced in a study of glioma-infiltrating T cells after dendritic cell vaccination (dated by TCRdb to about 2016). The meaning of the sample's time point label: after dendritic cell vaccination, including at tumor progression/relapse. Library preparation was by the immunoSEQ multiplex PCR assay. Drawn from immuneACCESS, this table holds only the in-frame rearrangements with V and J called that TCRdb kept. Clones are partly lost; checked studies trace under half to an unresolved V gene and leave the rest unexplained. The sample yields over 65,000 clones; 75% to 90% were counted once. The ten largest clonotypes hold around 8% of the sample. This sample comprised blood, obtained after dendritic cell vaccination. The source is a human donor with glioblastoma.

The chain joins TRBV15 to TRBJ2-7, with D perhaps matching TRBD2 (6 bases). CDR3 length equals 15 residues. Trimming took 0 bases from V and 0 from J, leaving 9 bases between them. Germline V gives CDR1 LNHNV, CDR2 YYDKDF (reference sequence). CDR3 DNA: TGTGCCACCAGCAGAGATGGCGGGGTCTCCTACGAGCAGTACTTC. As protein: CATSRDGGVSYEQYF. Variable domain in full (rest from reference TRBV15 and TRBJ2-7): DAMVIQNPRYQVTQFGKPVTLSCSQTLNHNVMYWYQQKSSQAPKLLFHYYDKDFNNEADTPDNFQSRRPNTSFCFLDIRSPGLGDTAMYLCATSRDGGVSYEQYFGPGTRLTVT.

The V call is TRBV13, the J call TRBJ1-2; 7 nucleotides align to TRBD1. CDR1 and CDR2 (germline): PRHDT, FYEKMQ (reference sequence). The CDR3 has 15 amino acids. Unmatched junction bases numbered 4, after V lost 3 bases and J lost 0 bases. CDR3 coding DNA: TGTGCCAGCAGCTTCCGCACAGGGGCTAACTATGGCTACACCTTC. It encodes CASSFRTGANYGYTF.

The chain joins TRBV4-2 to TRBJ1-5; 8 bases are shared with TRBD1. CDR3 length: 15 residues. Looked up from germline, CDR1 is LGHNA and CDR2 is YNFKEQ. The V segment lost 1 base and the J segment 6 bases; nucleotides outside the gene matches: 5. The CDR3 nucleotides read TGTGCCAGCAGCCAAGGGCAGGGGGCAGGTCAGCCCCAGCATTTT. This gives the protein CASSQGQGAGQPQHF.

Only a few counts were recorded for this clone. The gene calls are TRBV18 and TRBJ1-5; 7 positions agree with TRBD1. V dropped 6 bases and J dropped 4; count of bases not matched to a gene: 15. The germline V gene encodes CDR1 KGHSH and CDR2 LQKENI. The CDR3 is made up of 17 amino acids. The CDR3 nucleotides read TGTGCCAGCTCTAGGACAGGTGGGACCCCGGATAATCAGCCCCAGCATTTT. Protein product: CASSRTGGTPDNQPQHF.

V is TRBV25-1 and J is TRBJ2-7, with 8 bases aligning to TRBD1. V lost 6 bases and J lost 1; bases outside the gene matches: 2. The CDR3 consists of 13 residues. Germline V CDR1 and CDR2: MGHDK, SYGVNS. The chain's CDR3 is CASSGDRSYEQYF. CDR3 nucleotides: TGTGCCAGCAGCGGGGACAGGTCCTACGAGCAGTACTTC.

The genes are TRBV19 and TRBJ2-3; 10 nucleotides line up with TRBD1. From germline, CDR1 is LNHDA and CDR2 SQIVND (reference sequence). V shed 6 bases, J shed 5 bases, and the junction held 8 bases outside the gene matches. This CDR3 comprises 15 residues. The CDR3 loop reads CASSDPGQGLDTQYF. The CDR3 DNA follows: TGTGCCAGTAGCGACCCGGGACAGGGGCTAGATACGCAGTATTTT.

This clone was counted once. The chain links TRBV19 to TRBJ2-3; the match to TRBD2 covers 10 bases. Trimming at V came to 5 bases and at J to 7 bases, leaving 9 bases not matched to a gene. There are 15 residues in the CDR3. The V gene's germline CDR1 is LNHDA and CDR2 SQIVND (reference sequence). The CDR3 DNA reads as TGTGCCAGTAGTGATACTAGCGGGAATCGGTATACGCAGTATTTT. Translated: CASSDTSGNRYTQYF.

V and J are TRBV5-4 and TRBJ2-1; D is ambiguous. Germline V gene sequence: CDR1 SGHNT, CDR2 YYREEE (reference sequence). The CDR3 has 13 residues. The ends were cut back, 2 bases at V and 4 bases at J, with 7 bases in the middle. CDR3 coding DNA: TGTGCCAGCAGCTTAATGGAGTACAATGAGCAGTTCTTC. Protein product: CASSLMEYNEQFF.

The rearrangement joins TRBV7-9 to TRBJ2-2; D unresolved. Deletions cut 2 bases from V and 2 bases from J, with 6 bases between. The germline V gene encodes CDR1 SEHNR and CDR2 FQNEAQ (reference sequence). The CDR3 runs 14 residues. CDR3 bases: TGTGCCAGCAGCTTATTGGCTAACACCGGGGAGCTGTTTTTT. Amino acid sequence: CASSLLANTGELFF.

J is TRBJ2-1 and V is TRBV7-3; TRBD1 agrees at 7 bases. CDR1 is SGHTA and CDR2 is FQGTGA in the germline V gene. CDR3 length equals 15 residues. J lost 2 bases, V lost 5 bases, and 6 bases had no gene match. The CDR3 nucleotides read TGTGCCAGCAGCAAAGAGGGACAGCCCTACAATGAGCAGTTCTTC. Residues: CASSKEGQPYNEQFF.

J is TRBJ1-6 and V is TRBV4-1; no clear D. The CDR3 is 18 residues long. Germline lookup yields CDR1 MGHRA and CDR2 YSYEKL. V lost 4 bases and J lost 0, with 16 bases in between. CDR3 amino acids: CASSPLFTRSSYNSPLHF. Written as DNA, the CDR3 is TGCGCCAGCAGCCCTCTTTTCACCCGGAGCTCCTATAATTCACCCCTCCACTTT.

V gene TRBV7-8 combines with J gene TRBJ2-7, with D hard to call. Looked up from germline, CDR1 is SGHVS and CDR2 is FQNEAQ. The CDR3 is made up of 13 amino acids. V was cut by 5 bases and J by 3 bases, with 11 bases left in between. The CDR3 sequence is CASSVDTLYEQYF. The CDR3, as DNA: TGTGCCAGCAGCGTCGACACCCTCTACGAGCAGTACTTC.

The chain links TRBV27 to TRBJ1-5; D perhaps matches TRBD1 (6 bases). From germline, CDR1 is MNHEY and CDR2 SMNVEV (reference sequence). This CDR3 has 17 amino acids. Between the trimmed V and J ends, which lost 5 bases and 2 bases, there was a span of 19 bases. The CDR3 is CASSHSSQGFRNQPQHF. CDR3 in DNA: TGTGCCAGCAGTCATTCATCTCAGGGGTTCCGCAATCAGCCCCAGCATTTT.

This clone was seen once. V and J are TRBV2 and TRBJ2-3; 7 positions agree with TRBD1. Germline V gene data show CDR1 as SNHLY and CDR2 as FYNNEI. This CDR3 spans 15 amino acids. Losses at the gene ends were 4 bases for V and 1 base for J; bases not matched to a gene: 5. The CDR3 sequence is CASSVKGGGTDTQYF. The DNA of the CDR3 is TGTGCCAGCAGTGTTAAAGGGGGCGGCACAGATACGCAGTATTTT.

This clone appeared a single time. The chain uses TRBV6-1 and TRBJ2-3, with D possibly being TRBD1 (6 bases). The CDR3 has 16 amino acids. Trimming took 2 bases from V and 4 from J, leaving 16 bases between them. Germline loops: CDR1 MNHNS, CDR2 SASEGT. CDR3 region: CASSELRTANADTQYF. Here the CDR3 DNA reads TGTGCCAGCAGTGAATTGCGGACAGCAAACGCAGATACGCAGTATTTT.

J is TRBJ1-2 and V is TRBV18, with D possibly TRBD1 on 5 matching bases. V gave up 0 bases and J gave up 7 bases, with 15 bases separating them. Germline CDR1 KGHSH, CDR2 LQKENI. The CDR3 contains 15 residues. DNA of the CDR3: TGTGCCAGCTCACCACCTAGCCAACAGGTGGGTGGCTACACCTTC. This gives the protein CASSPPSQQVGGYTF.

This clone was observed a single time. The chain has TRBV5-1 and TRBJ2-3; 9 nucleotides line up with TRBD2. CDR1 is SGHRS, CDR2 YFSETQ, per germline. Trimming at V came to 1 base and at J to 2 bases, leaving 5 bases not matched to a gene. CDR3 length: 16 amino acids. CDR3 sequence reads: CASSLSTSGFTDTQYF. In DNA form, the CDR3 reads TGCGCCAGCAGCTTGTCGACTAGCGGATTCACAGATACGCAGTATTTT.

The count of this clone is one. The gene calls are TRBV12-1 and TRBJ2-3; no DNA check was done on the table's D call, TRBD2. TRBV12-1 is shown as a pseudogene. This CDR3 region has 19 residues. This chain's CDR3 is CASSFVLAGGISGQDTQYF. Here the CDR3 DNA reads TGTGCCAGCAGCTTTGTACTAGCGGGAGGCATCTCGGGACAAGATACGCAGTATTTT.

V and J are TRBV5-1 and TRBJ2-5; 8 positions agree with TRBD2. Per germline, CDR1 SGHRS and CDR2 YFSETQ. This CDR3 is built from 18 residues. V was pared by 0 bases and J by 0 bases, with 10 bases of the junction left unmatched. The CDR3 loop is CASSLGGSPSGYQETQYF. The DNA of the CDR3 is TGCGCCAGCAGCTTGGGAGGAAGCCCTAGCGGGTACCAAGAGACCCAGTACTTC.

The chain combines TRBV10-1 with TRBJ2-7; D ambiguous. Looked up from germline, CDR1 is WNHNN and CDR2 is SYGVQD (reference sequence). This CDR3 spans 15 amino acids. The germline V and J ends were trimmed by 6 bases and 0 bases, with 15 bases remaining between them. DNA of the CDR3: TGCGCCAGCAGGGGCAAAACCGACCCCTCCTACGAGCAGTACTTC. It specifies CASRGKTDPSYEQYF.

The chain links TRBV27 to TRBJ2-1; TRBD2 matches 10 bases. The V and J ends lost 5 bases and 6 bases, in that order; junction bases with no gene match: 4. The V gene's germline CDR1 is MNHEY and CDR2 SMNVEV (reference sequence). The CDR3 runs 14 residues. CDR3 loop: CASSKGLAANEQFF. CDR3 nucleotide sequence: TGTGCCAGCAGTAAAGGACTAGCGGCCAATGAGCAGTTCTTC.

This clone showed up just a few times. V usage is TRBV5-6 and J usage is TRBJ2-3; 12 bases are shared with TRBD2. The CDR3 contains 16 residues. The junction had 10 bases not matched to a gene; V was cut back by 4 bases and J by 7 bases. Germline V gene sequence: CDR1 SGHDT, CDR2 YYEEEE. The DNA of the CDR3 is TGTGCCAGCAGCCTCGCTAGCGGGGGGGCCGCATATACGCAGTATTTT. It yields the protein CASSLASGGAAYTQYF.

The rearrangement links TRBV5-4 to TRBJ1-6, with D unclear. Germline-derived CDR1 and CDR2 are SGHNT and YYREEE (reference sequence). Trimming cost V 3 bases and J 12 bases, with 10 bases left between them. The CDR3 sequence is 12 residues long. The CDR3 loop reads CASSSATGPLHF. The CDR3 DNA reads TGTGCCAGCAGCTCGGCGACTGGACCCCTCCACTTT. The variable domain in full, with the rest retrieved from reference TRBV5-4 and TRBJ1-6, is ETGVTQSPTHLIKTRGQQVTLRCSSQSGHNTVSWYQQALGQGPQFIFQYYREEENGRGNFPPRFSGLQFPNYSSELNVNALELDDSALYLCASSSATGPLHFGNGTRLTVT.

The chain combines TRBV18 with TRBJ2-5; 7 bases are a match to TRBD2. CDR3 length: 15 residues. V lost 0 bases to trimming and J lost 2 bases; unmatched junction nucleotides: 3. Looked up from germline, CDR1 is KGHSH and CDR2 is LQKENI. The CDR3 sequence is CASSPPASGQETQYF. In DNA form, the CDR3 reads TGTGCCAGCTCACCACCGGCTAGCGGTCAAGAGACCCAGTACTTC.

The J gene is TRBJ1-4, the V gene TRBV6-1; 8 bases agree with TRBD1. V lost 3 bases to trimming and J lost 4 bases; unmatched junction nucleotides: 16. The CDR3 spans 19 residues. CDR1 and CDR2 from the germline V gene are MNHNS and SASEGT. Here the CDR3 DNA reads TGTGCCAGCAGTGATTACCGTGGGTTGGGGACAGGAGATAATGAAAAACTGTTTTTT. It is translated as CASSDYRGLGTGDNEKLFF.

The chain is built from TRBV7-3 and TRBJ2-1; D is possibly TRBD2 (5 bases). This CDR3 has 14 amino acids. The V and J ends lost 5 bases and 9 bases respectively, with 17 bases between them. The germline V gene has CDR1 SGHTA and CDR2 FQGTGA. In DNA, the CDR3 is TGTGCCAGCAGCCCCCACGCGGGCTCAGGTGAGCAGTTCTTC. Translating gives CASSPHAGSGEQFF.

The gene calls are TRBV4-3 and TRBJ2-1; 14 nucleotides align to TRBD2. Trimming took 4 bases from V and 4 from J; bases not matched to a gene: 6. The CDR3 spans 17 residues. Looked up from germline, CDR1 is LGHNA and CDR2 is YSLEER. The CDR3 loop is CASSPGLAGGFYNEQFF. The CDR3, as DNA: TGCGCCAGCAGCCCCGGACTAGCGGGGGGTTTTTACAATGAGCAGTTCTTC.

The genes are TRBV6-5 and TRBJ2-5; TRBD2 is a possible D gene (5 bases). V lost 5 bases, J lost 2 bases, and 12 bases lay in between. The CDR3 is made up of 14 amino acids. The germline V gene has CDR1 MNHEY and CDR2 SVGAGI. CDR3 in amino acids: CASSRSGKQETQYF. In DNA form, the CDR3 reads TGTGCCAGCAGTAGATCCGGGAAACAAGAGACCCAGTACTTC.

The CDR3 DNA is TGTGCCAGCAGCACCAGACAGGGAGAGATAAAGAATGAGCAGTTCTTC. It translates to CASSTRQGEIKNEQFF. V and J are TRBV9 and TRBJ2-1, with TRBD1 matching 7 bases. Germline CDR1 SGDLS, CDR2 YYNGEE. This CDR3 has 16 residues. Trimming removed 4 bases from V and 7 bases from J; junction bases left unmatched: 14.